This TCR beta chain was identified in a study of T cells in Graves' hyperthyroidism and ophthalmopathy. The TCR beta CDR3 regions underwent amplification using RNA transcripts as the source. HTBI primers drove first-round RT-PCR of the TCR CDR3. TCRdb re-analysed the multiplex PCR reads in MiXCR, keeping a single row per CDR3 protein. The data hold hundreds of thousands of distinct CDR3 sequences, with around 16% observed a single time. CDR3 size: 15 residues. Germline V gene data show CDR1 as SNHLY and CDR2 as FYNNEI. The ends lost 8 bases at V and 2 bases at J; junction bases unmatched: 8. Fresh peripheral blood, about 9.3 ml, yielded the PBMCs.

The sequence was collected from a woman under 30 with Graves' hyperthyroidism. Sequencing used blood. The genes are TRBV2 and TRBJ2-3; TRBD1 aligns across 9 bases. The CDR3 is CASCRDRVDTDTQYF. The CDR3 DNA reads as TGTGCCAGCTGCCGGGACAGGGTAGACACAGATACGCAGTATTTT.